A selection of T cell receptor beta chains follows, all from one sample in a study of control samples from healthy donors and cancer patients. Some clones are missing from TCRdb's copy, which holds only in-frame ones; the method was immunoSEQ multiplex PCR. The table includes 90,000 to 150,000 clones, about nine tenths detected once. The specimen sequenced was blood. The receptors originated from a man aged 35-49 years in good health. Each CDR3 is given with its conserved first and last residue. The D gene is left open where the match is weak. Some rows mark clone size as missing; the rest say once, few, many or name a class of expanded clone.

v_call: TRBV20-1; j_call: TRBJ2-3; d_call: NA; clone_size: NA; cdr3_nt: TGCAGTGCTAGAATTAGCGGTACGCAGTATTTT; cdr3_aa: CSARISGTQYF
v_call: TRBV7-9; j_call: TRBJ1-2; d_call: NA; clone_size: NA; cdr3_nt: TGTGCCAGCAGCTTACATGAGGGATGGGGGGCACATGGCTACACCTTC; cdr3_aa: CASSLHEGWGAHGYTF
v_call: TRBV6-5; j_call: TRBJ2-7; d_call: NA; clone_size: once; cdr3_nt: TGTGCCAGCAGAAATAGGTGGGGCGCGTACGAGCAGTACTTC; cdr3_aa: CASRNRWGAYEQYF
v_call: TRBV6-5; j_call: TRBJ1-1; d_call: TRBD1; clone_size: NA; cdr3_nt: TGTGCCAGCAGTTATCTGGGACAGAGGAACACTGAAGCTTTCTTT; cdr3_aa: CASSYLGQRNTEAFF
v_call: TRBV7-3; j_call: TRBJ2-7; d_call: NA; clone_size: NA; cdr3_nt: TGTGCCAGCAGCGCAGCCCCGTCCTACGAGCAGTACTTC; cdr3_aa: CASSAAPSYEQYF
v_call: TRBV30; j_call: TRBJ1-1; d_call: NA; clone_size: NA; cdr3_nt: TGTGCCTGGAGTCTCACCCGGAGAGCTTTCTTT; cdr3_aa: CAWSLTRRAFF
v_call: TRBV30; j_call: TRBJ1-1; d_call: NA; clone_size: NA; cdr3_nt: TGTGCCTGGAGTGTACAGGAGGGCACTGAAGCTTTCTTT; cdr3_aa: CAWSVQEGTEAFF
v_call: TRBV3-1/TRBV3-2; j_call: TRBJ1-1; d_call: NA; clone_size: NA; cdr3_nt: TGTGCCAGCAGCCAACGTTGGGGGGGCATGAACACTGAAGCTTTCTTT; cdr3_aa: CASSQRWGGMNTEAFF
v_call: TRBV19; j_call: TRBJ2-5; d_call: TRBD2; clone_size: NA; cdr3_nt: TGTGCCAGTAAGGCGGTCCAGCGGGGGGTTCAAGAGACCCAGTACTTC; cdr3_aa: CASKAVQRGVQETQYF
v_call: TRBV2; j_call: TRBJ2-1; d_call: TRBD1; clone_size: NA; cdr3_nt: TGTGCCAGCAGTGTACAGGGGGCTAACAATGAGCAGTTCTTC; cdr3_aa: CASSVQGANNEQFF
v_call: TRBV5-1; j_call: TRBJ1-3; d_call: NA; clone_size: NA; cdr3_nt: TGCGCCAGCAGGCCGGACAGTCTTGGAAACACCATATATTTT; cdr3_aa: CASRPDSLGNTIYF
v_call: TRBV14; j_call: TRBJ1-4; d_call: TRBD1; clone_size: NA; cdr3_nt: TGTGCCAGCAGCCAAGATCTGACAGGGAATGAAAAACTGTTTTTT; cdr3_aa: CASSQDLTGNEKLFF
v_call: TRBV24-1; j_call: TRBJ2-2; d_call: TRBD1; clone_size: once; cdr3_nt: TGTGCCACCAGCAGGGGGCGACACACCGGGGAGCTGTTTTTT; cdr3_aa: CATSRGRHTGELFF
v_call: TRBV5-1; j_call: TRBJ2-1; d_call: TRBD2; clone_size: NA; cdr3_nt: TGCGCCAGCAGTGGGACTAGCGGGGGGGCCTTTCGGTCCTACAATGAGCAGTTCTTC; cdr3_aa: CASSGTSGGAFRSYNEQFF
v_call: TRBV15; j_call: TRBJ2-1; d_call: NA; clone_size: few; cdr3_nt: TGTGCCACCAGCGCGGAAAATGAGCAGTTCTTC; cdr3_aa: CATSAENEQFF
v_call: TRBV20-1; j_call: TRBJ2-3; d_call: TRBD2; clone_size: NA; cdr3_nt: TGCAGTGCTAGTCCGACTAGCGGGGGAAGAATCTCTAGTGATACGCAGTATTTT; cdr3_aa: CSASPTSGGRISSDTQYF
v_call: TRBV6-2/TRBV6-3; j_call: TRBJ1-1; d_call: NA; clone_size: NA; cdr3_nt: TGTGCCAGCAGTTACTCAGCAGTAATGAACACTGAAGCTTTCTTT; cdr3_aa: CASSYSAVMNTEAFF
v_call: TRBV7-3; j_call: TRBJ2-7; d_call: TRBD1; clone_size: NA; cdr3_nt: TGTACCAGCAGCTTAAGACCTGGACAGGGCCACGAGCAGTACTTC; cdr3_aa: CTSSLRPGQGHEQYF
v_call: TRBV11-3; j_call: TRBJ2-7; d_call: NA; clone_size: NA; cdr3_nt: TGTGCCAGCAGCCACGGACCGAACTACGAGCAGTACTTC; cdr3_aa: CASSHGPNYEQYF
v_call: TRBV30; j_call: TRBJ1-5; d_call: NA; clone_size: once; cdr3_nt: TGTGCCTGGAGCCTGGGTGGGAGTTATCAGCCCCAGCATTTT; cdr3_aa: CAWSLGGSYQPQHF